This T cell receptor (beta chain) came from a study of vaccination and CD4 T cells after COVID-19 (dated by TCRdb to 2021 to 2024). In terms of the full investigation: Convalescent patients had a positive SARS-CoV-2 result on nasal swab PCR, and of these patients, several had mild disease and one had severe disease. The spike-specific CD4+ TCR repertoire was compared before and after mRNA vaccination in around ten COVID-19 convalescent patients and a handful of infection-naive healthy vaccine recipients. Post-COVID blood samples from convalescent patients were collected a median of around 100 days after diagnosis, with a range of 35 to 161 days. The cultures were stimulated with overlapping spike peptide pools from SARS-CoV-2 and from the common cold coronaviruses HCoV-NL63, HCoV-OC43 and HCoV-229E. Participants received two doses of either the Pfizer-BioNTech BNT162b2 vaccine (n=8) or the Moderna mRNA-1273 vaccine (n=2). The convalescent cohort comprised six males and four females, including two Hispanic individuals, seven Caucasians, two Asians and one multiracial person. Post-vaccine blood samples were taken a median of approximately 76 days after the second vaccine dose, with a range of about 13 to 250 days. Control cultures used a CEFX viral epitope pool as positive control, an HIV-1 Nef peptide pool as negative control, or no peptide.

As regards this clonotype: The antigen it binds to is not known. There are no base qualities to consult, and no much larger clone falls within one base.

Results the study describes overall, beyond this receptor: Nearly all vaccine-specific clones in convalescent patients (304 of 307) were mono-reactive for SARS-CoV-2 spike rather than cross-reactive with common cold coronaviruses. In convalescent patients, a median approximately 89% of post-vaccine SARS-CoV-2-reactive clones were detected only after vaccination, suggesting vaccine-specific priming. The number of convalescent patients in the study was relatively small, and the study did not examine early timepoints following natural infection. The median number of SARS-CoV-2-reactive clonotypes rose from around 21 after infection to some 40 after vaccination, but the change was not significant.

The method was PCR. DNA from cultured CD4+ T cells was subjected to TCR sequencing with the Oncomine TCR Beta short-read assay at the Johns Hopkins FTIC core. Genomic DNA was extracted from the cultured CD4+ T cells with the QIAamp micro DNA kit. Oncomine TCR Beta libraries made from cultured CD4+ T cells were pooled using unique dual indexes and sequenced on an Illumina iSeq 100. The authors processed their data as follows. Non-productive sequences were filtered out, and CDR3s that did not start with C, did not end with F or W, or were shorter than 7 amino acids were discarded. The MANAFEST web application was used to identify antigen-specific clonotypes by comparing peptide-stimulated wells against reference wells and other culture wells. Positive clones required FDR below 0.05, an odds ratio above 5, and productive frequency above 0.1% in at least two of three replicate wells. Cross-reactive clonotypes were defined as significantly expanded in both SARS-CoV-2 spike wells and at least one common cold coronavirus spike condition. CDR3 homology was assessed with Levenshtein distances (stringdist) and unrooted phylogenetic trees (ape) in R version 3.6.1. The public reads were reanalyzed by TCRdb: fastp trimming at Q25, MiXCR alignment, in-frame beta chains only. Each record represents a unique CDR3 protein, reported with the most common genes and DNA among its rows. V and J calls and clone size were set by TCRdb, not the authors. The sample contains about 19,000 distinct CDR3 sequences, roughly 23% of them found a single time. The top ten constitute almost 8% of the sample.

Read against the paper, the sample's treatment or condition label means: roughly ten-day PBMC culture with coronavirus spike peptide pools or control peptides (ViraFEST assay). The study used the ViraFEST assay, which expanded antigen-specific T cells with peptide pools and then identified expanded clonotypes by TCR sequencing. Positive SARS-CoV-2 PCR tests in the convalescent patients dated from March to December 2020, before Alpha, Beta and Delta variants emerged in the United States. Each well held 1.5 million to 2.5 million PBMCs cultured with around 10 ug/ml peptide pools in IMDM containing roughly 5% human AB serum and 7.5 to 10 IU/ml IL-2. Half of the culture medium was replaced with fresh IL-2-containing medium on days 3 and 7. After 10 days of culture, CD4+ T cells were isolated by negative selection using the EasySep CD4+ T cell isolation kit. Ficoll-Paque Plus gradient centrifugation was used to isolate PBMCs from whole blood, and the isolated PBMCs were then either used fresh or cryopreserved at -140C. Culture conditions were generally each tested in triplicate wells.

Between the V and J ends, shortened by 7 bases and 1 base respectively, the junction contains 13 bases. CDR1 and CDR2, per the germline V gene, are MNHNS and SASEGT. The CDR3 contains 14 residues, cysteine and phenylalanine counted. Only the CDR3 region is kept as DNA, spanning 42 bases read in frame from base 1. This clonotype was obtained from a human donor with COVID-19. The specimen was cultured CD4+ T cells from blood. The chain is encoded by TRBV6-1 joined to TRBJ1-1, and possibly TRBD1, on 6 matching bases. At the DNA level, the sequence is TGTGCCAGCATCATAGACAGGTGGAACACTGAAGCTTTCTTT. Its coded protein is CASIIDRWNTEAFF.